The rows below give T cell receptor beta chains drawn from one sample of a study of blood T cell repertoires in COVID-19. Clones were read by immunoSEQ multiplex PCR, and TCRdb kept only the in-frame ones, dropping some. This table holds 50,000 to 70,000 clones, around 79% found once. Source material: peripheral blood. The origin of the receptors is a man aged 55 to 70 with acute or convalescent COVID-19. Both conserved end residues are trimmed from each CDR3. Not all rows give a size; the values are once, few, many and, for expanded clones, a class.

clone size,V gene,J gene,CDR3 protein
few,TRBV7-9,TRBJ2-5,ASSPGTGTEETQY
few,TRBV14,TRBJ1-3,ASSLQFAGNTIY
.,TRBV5-1,TRBJ2-5,ASSLQTGQETQY
once,TRBV14,TRBJ1-2,ASSPASGTGRGYT
.,TRBV7-3,TRBJ2-2,ASSLSGANTGELF
.,TRBV6-5,TRBJ2-3,ASTATLSTDTQY
few,TRBV27,TRBJ1-4,ASRQSTNEKLF
.,TRBV7-7,TRBJ2-3,ASSLSYEDTQY
few,TRBV5-8,TRBJ2-5,ASSPAAQETQY
.,TRBV6-5,TRBJ1-1,ASSYSHRDTEAF
.,TRBV5-6,TRBJ1-3,ASQGGGPFSGNTIY
once,TRBV12-3/TRBV12-4,TRBJ1-1,ASSLQVNTEAF
.,TRBV6-1,TRBJ1-2,ASSEGALWGYT
.,TRBV19,TRBJ1-3,ASSPLDSRSGNTIY
.,TRBV11-2,TRBJ1-4,ASSPFTGRVYTNEKLF
few,TRBV27,TRBJ2-5,ASSSPGQGGETQY
.,TRBV2,TRBJ1-6,ASSEEQGLGPLH
.,TRBV18,TRBJ2-3,ASSRRGTNTDTQY
.,TRBV9,TRBJ1-5,ASGDWNQPQH
.,TRBV28,TRBJ1-1,ASSPSGRAKTEAF
few,TRBV11-2,TRBJ2-2,ASSQAVATTGELF
.,TRBV27,TRBJ1-2,ATFKPQGYGYT
.,TRBV7-9,TRBJ1-2,ASSPSQGAGGNYGYT
.,TRBV7-2,TRBJ1-5,ASSQDRGGDQPQH
once,TRBV27,TRBJ1-2,ASSPRDGYT
.,TRBV14,TRBJ1-2,ASSLFGQGYGYT
.,TRBV7-9,TRBJ1-6,ASSLGTGVAPLH